Each of the 30 T cell receptor beta chains below was sequenced from the same sample in a study of blood T cells in healthy people across ages. A second PCR, run for roughly 7 to 11 cycles, used a sample-barcoded 5' primer plus a J-beta primer mix. One entry per CDR3 protein results from TCRdb running MiXCR on the 5' RACE reads. The sample has around 900,000 distinct CDR3 sequences, roughly 51% seen once. Sequenced material: blood. These receptors originate from a woman aged 55-70 years in good health.

The chain has TRBV20-1 and TRBJ2-2; no clear D gene. CDR3 size: 15 residues. V lost 0 bases, J lost 2 bases, and 10 bases lay in between. Germline CDR1 DFQATT, CDR2 SNEGSKA (reference sequence). The CDR3 bases are TGCAGTGCTAGAGAGGGGTACAGAAACACCGGGGAGCTGTTTTTT. This encodes CSAREGYRNTGELFF.

The chain combines TRBV11-2 with TRBJ2-3, with no clear D. CDR1 is SGHAT, CDR2 FQNNGV, per germline. Trimming pared 5 bases from V and 6 bases from J, leaving 12 bases between. This CDR3 spans 13 amino acids. Here the CDR3 DNA reads TGTGCCAGCAGCCTTCTGGCCGTTGATACGCAGTATTTT. It translates to CASSLLAVDTQYF.

V is TRBV4-1 and J is TRBJ2-3; D possibly corresponds to TRBD2 (6 bases). The CDR3 contains 15 residues. Looked up from germline, CDR1 is MGHRA and CDR2 is YSYEKL. The V end was cut by 1 base, the J end by 0 bases, with 8 bases between. This chain's CDR3 is CASSQAGLSTDTQYF. The CDR3 nucleotides are TGCGCCAGCAGCCAAGCGGGACTTAGCACAGATACGCAGTATTTT.

A single count supports this clonotype. The CDR3 loop is CASSLDRDSYNEQYF. For the CDR3, the DNA is TGTGCCAGCAGCTTGGACAGGGACTCCTACAATGAGCAGTACTTC. The V and J genes are TRBV3-1 and TRBJ2-7; TRBD1 matches 8 bases. J lost 7 bases, V lost 5 bases, and 13 bases had no gene match. The CDR3 is made up of 15 amino acids. Per germline, CDR1 LGHDT and CDR2 YNNKEL (reference sequence).

Concerning this clonotype itself: The junction shows a germline mismatch at one end, possibly a read error. The V gene is TRBV5-1, the J gene TRBJ2-1; TRBD2 agrees at 7 bases. Germline V gene data show CDR1 as SGHRS and CDR2 as YFSETQ. The length of the CDR3 is 15 residues. CDR3 sequence reads: CASQKPGGSYNGQFF. In DNA form, the CDR3 reads TGCGCCAGCCAGAAACCGGGAGGTTCCTACAATGGGCAGTTCTTC.

Notes on this clonotype: A much larger clone is a single base away; this may be a read error. V and J are TRBV12-3 or TRBV12-4 and TRBJ2-1, with TRBD2 as a possible D gene (5 bases). The CDR3 extends over 14 amino acids. Between the trimmed V and J ends, which lost 0 bases and 13 bases, there was a span of 16 bases. CDR3 loop: CASSLAGLSTPQFF. CDR3 bases: TGTGCCAGCAGTTTAGCTGGACTGTCAACCCCCCAGTTCTTC.

The genes are TRBV4-2 and TRBJ2-5, with 13 bases that match TRBD2. The end of the DNA aligns better with TRBJ2-7, so the J call may be wrong. This CDR3 contains 13 residues. Germline CDR1 is LGHNA and CDR2 is YNFKEQ. The CDR3 region is CASSGTSGTEQYF. The CDR3 DNA reads TGTGCCAGCAGTGGGACTAGCGGGACCGAGCAGTACTTC.

This clonotype was counted only a few times. The chain carries TRBV12-3 or TRBV12-4 and TRBJ2-7, with a tentative D call TRBD2 (5 bases). CDR3 length equals 12 residues. The V and J ends lost 8 bases and 2 bases respectively, with 10 bases between them. CDR3 protein: CASGGYTYEQYF. CDR3 DNA sequence: TGTGCCAGCGGCGGGTATACCTACGAGCAGTACTTC.

The V call is TRBV5-1, the J call TRBJ2-5; TRBD2 aligns across 14 bases. After removal of 4 bases from V and 6 bases from J, the junction contained 8 bases not matched to a gene. There are 16 residues in the CDR3. From germline, CDR1 is SGHRS and CDR2 YFSETQ. In DNA, the CDR3 is TGCGCCAGCAGCCTCCCGGGACTAGCGGGAGCAAAGACCCAGTACTTC. Amino acid sequence: CASSLPGLAGAKTQYF.

This clonotype was seen just once. The chain combines TRBV24-1 with TRBJ2-3, with 11 bases aligning to TRBD2. J gave up 2 bases and V 9 bases, and 12 bases lay outside the gene matches. Germline CDR1 KGHDR, CDR2 SFDVKD. The CDR3 is made up of 17 amino acids. The CDR3 DNA reads as TGTGCCACCGATGAGGGGCTAGCGGGAGGAGTCACAGATACGCAGTATTTT. Its protein is CATDEGLAGGVTDTQYF.

The chain uses TRBV29-1 and TRBJ2-1, with 7 positions matching TRBD2. Germline CDR1 SQVTM, CDR2 ANQGSEA. V shed 3 bases, J shed 10 bases, and the junction held 9 bases outside the gene matches. The CDR3 is 13 residues long. The CDR3 loop reads CSVDRQGGKEQFF. In nucleotides, the CDR3 is TGCAGCGTTGATCGCCAGGGAGGGAAAGAGCAGTTCTTC.

This clonotype was counted only a few times. This chain connects TRBV4-1 to TRBJ2-3, with TRBD1 matching 7 bases. Germline lookup yields CDR1 MGHRA and CDR2 YSYEKL. V gave up 6 bases and J gave up 2 bases; unmatched junction bases: 11. The CDR3 length is 16 residues. CDR3 sequence: CASRPVDRDYTDTQYF. For the CDR3, the DNA is TGCGCCAGCAGACCCGTCGACAGGGATTACACAGATACGCAGTATTTT.

The chain combines TRBV20-1 with TRBJ2-1; the match to TRBD2 covers 9 bases. CDR1 DFQATT and CDR2 SNEGSKA come from the germline V gene (reference sequence). This CDR3 is 14 amino acids long. The CDR3 DNA sequence: TGCAGCGCAGATAGCGGGAGTCACTACAATGAGCAGTTCTTC. Amino acids: CSADSGSHYNEQFF.

The chain is built from TRBV20-1 and TRBJ2-3; TRBD2 might be the D (6 bases). Germline assignment: CDR1 DFQATT and CDR2 SNEGSKA (reference sequence). V was pared by 1 base and J by 0 bases, with 11 bases between. The CDR3 loop spans 15 amino acids. CDR3: CSARGGVGSTDTQYF. The CDR3 DNA reads TGCAGTGCTAGAGGCGGGGTCGGGAGCACAGATACGCAGTATTTT.

This clonotype showed up many times. The CDR3 sequence is CASRRADRGSSYEQYF. The CDR3 DNA is TGTGCCAGCAGGAGAGCCGACAGGGGGTCCTCCTACGAGCAGTACTTC. J is TRBJ2-7 and V is TRBV6-6, with TRBD1 identical over 9 bases. V was pared by 6 bases and J by 0 bases, with 9 bases of the junction left unmatched. The CDR3 loop spans 16 amino acids. Looked up from germline, CDR1 is MNHNY and CDR2 is SVGAGI (reference sequence).

The chain combines TRBV27 with TRBJ2-4, with D tentatively TRBD2 (6 bases). The J call is uncertain, as TRBJ2-5 better fits the DNA end. The CDR3 loop spans 18 amino acids. Germline CDR1 is MNHEY and CDR2 is SMNVEV (reference sequence). CDR3 in amino acids: CASSRWGSGVDFQETQYF. The CDR3 bases are TGTGCCAGCAGTCGCTGGGGGTCGGGAGTGGACTTCCAAGAGACCCAGTACTTC.

CDR3 DNA: TGTGCCTGGGGATGGACATATGGCTACACCTTC. Protein product: CAWGWTYGYTF. The genes are TRBV30 and TRBJ1-2; tentatively, D is TRBD1 (5 bases). Trimming shortened V by 5 bases and J by 5 bases, and 9 bases separated the two germline ends. The CDR3 consists of 11 residues. Germline CDR1 reads GTSNPN; CDR2 reads SVGIG (reference sequence).

The chain combines TRBV6-5 with TRBJ2-1; 8 nucleotides line up with TRBD1. After removal of 2 bases from V and 0 bases from J, the junction contained 6 bases not matched to a gene. Per germline, CDR1 MNHEY and CDR2 SVGAGI. The length of the CDR3 is 17 residues. CDR3 in amino acids: CASSYNQGAHSYNEQFF. The CDR3 DNA reads TGTGCCAGCAGTTACAACCAGGGGGCCCACTCCTACAATGAGCAGTTCTTC.

This clonotype was found a few times. The rearrangement uses TRBV6-5 and TRBJ2-3, with 10 bases matching TRBD2. The CDR3 sequence is 16 residues long. Germline CDR1 reads MNHEY; CDR2 reads SVGAGI. V lost 2 bases to trimming and J lost 0 bases; unmatched junction nucleotides: 2. The CDR3 loop is CASSYQTSGSTDTQYF. CDR3 DNA sequence: TGTGCCAGCAGTTACCAGACTAGCGGGAGCACAGATACGCAGTATTTT.

V and J are TRBV29-1 and TRBJ2-2, with D maybe TRBD2 (7 bases). Germline V lookup: CDR1 SQVTM, CDR2 ANQGSEA. V lost 6 bases and J 4 bases, leaving 12 bases between the germline ends. The CDR3 has 13 amino acids. CDR3 DNA: TGCAGCGTCTCGAGGGGGGGCACCGGGGAGCTGTTTTTT. As protein: CSVSRGGTGELFF.

The chain employs TRBV5-1 and TRBJ2-4; D gene uncertain. Near its end, the DNA agrees better with TRBJ2-5, so the J call may be wrong. Looked up from germline, CDR1 is SGHRS and CDR2 is YFSETQ. The length of the CDR3 is 15 residues. The CDR3 protein is CASSLGGFGKETQYF. CDR3 bases: TGCGCCAGCAGCTTGGGAGGCTTCGGAAAAGAGACCCAGTACTTC.

The genes are TRBV7-2 and TRBJ2-7; 8 bases match TRBD1. The CDR3 loop spans 15 amino acids. In germline, CDR1 is SGHTA, CDR2 FQGNSA. The ends lost 2 bases at V and 3 bases at J; junction bases unmatched: 6. The CDR3 sequence: CASSLRLGTGYEQYF. The CDR3 DNA is TGTGCCAGCAGCTTACGGCTCGGGACAGGCTACGAGCAGTACTTC.

Only a few counts were recorded for this clonotype. This chain links TRBV7-2 with TRBJ2-2, with 7 positions matching TRBD2. The junction had 7 bases not matched to a gene; V was cut back by 1 base and J by 5 bases. Germline V gene data show CDR1 as SGHTA and CDR2 as FQGNSA. The CDR3 has 16 residues. The CDR3 DNA sequence: TGTGCCAGCAGCTTAGGAGCGGGAACTCCTACCGGGGAGCTGTTTTTT. Translated: CASSLGAGTPTGELFF. Variable domain in full (rest from reference TRBV7-2 and TRBJ2-2): GAGVSQSPSNKVTEKGKDVELRCDPISGHTALYWYRQSLGQGLEFLIYFQGNSAPDKSGLPSDRFSAERTGGSVSTLTIQRTQQEDSAVYLCASSLGAGTPTGELFFGEGSRLTVL.

The chain carries TRBV29-1 and TRBJ2-3; 10 positions agree with TRBD1. V lost 7 bases, J lost 11 bases, and 15 bases stayed unmatched. The CDR3 covers 14 residues. Germline loops: CDR1 SQVTM, CDR2 ANQGSEA. The CDR3: CSARDRGPFFGQYF. As DNA, the CDR3 is TGCAGCGCCAGGGACAGGGGCCCTTTTTTCGGGCAGTATTTT.

In regard to this clonotype: The junction departs from germline at one end; a sequencing error may be responsible. The chain links TRBV9 to TRBJ2-3; no definite D call. From germline, CDR1 is SGDLS and CDR2 YYNGEE. CDR3 size: 13 residues. The chain's CDR3 is CAGSDWGTDTQYF. The CDR3 nucleotides read TGTGCCGGCAGCGACTGGGGCACAGATACGCAGTATTTT.

The V gene is TRBV29-1, the J gene TRBJ2-5, with D uncertain. The CDR3 runs 14 residues. CDR1 is SQVTM and CDR2 is ANQGSEA in the germline V gene. Trimming removed 4 bases from V and 0 bases from J, with 12 bases in between. In DNA form, the CDR3 reads TGCAGCGTTGGGAGTAGGGCCAACCAAGAGACCCAGTACTTC. This translates into CSVGSRANQETQYF.

A word on this clonotype: A read error may account for a junction end that differs from germline. The chain links TRBV20-1 to TRBJ2-1; 8 bases fit TRBD2. In germline, CDR1 is DFQATT, CDR2 SNEGSKA (reference sequence). The CDR3 extends over 15 amino acids. CDR3 amino acids: CSARFSSGSGNGQFF. The CDR3, as DNA: TGCAGTGCTAGATTTTCCAGCGGGAGTGGGAATGGGCAGTTCTTC.

The chain couples TRBV18 to TRBJ2-5; D gene unclear. The ends were cut back, 3 bases at V and 13 bases at J, with 12 bases in the middle. The CDR3 extends over 11 amino acids. Looked up from germline, CDR1 is KGHSH and CDR2 is LQKENI. The CDR3: CASSPGMLWYF. CDR3 coding DNA: TGTGCCAGCTCACCGGGGATGTTATGGTACTTC.

This clonotype has a handful of counts. CDR3 sequence (DNA): TGTGCCAGCAGCCCGACGGTTACCGAGCAGTACTTC. This gives the protein CASSPTVTEQYF. The V and J genes are TRBV25-1 and TRBJ2-7; D is undetermined. The germline V and J ends were trimmed by 6 bases and 6 bases, with 12 bases remaining between them. Germline assignment: CDR1 MGHDK and CDR2 SYGVNS. The CDR3 length is 12 residues.

This clonotype was counted a few times. This rearrangement joins TRBV5-5 to TRBJ2-1; no clear D. V lost 4 bases, J lost 4 bases, and 15 bases lay in between. From germline, CDR1 is SGHKS and CDR2 YYEKEE (reference sequence). The CDR3 contains 15 residues. Here the CDR3 reads CASSPELLTYNEQFF. The DNA for the CDR3 is TGTGCCAGCAGCCCCGAACTATTGACGTACAATGAGCAGTTCTTC.